This T cell receptor beta chain was retrieved from a study of T cells in Graves' hyperthyroidism and ophthalmopathy. The wider study: Once the initial diagnosis was made, peripheral blood was obtained before any treatment.

This clonotype has at least ten counts. Its antigen is as yet unknown. Study conclusions and caveats: Most expanded thyroid clonotypes above 0.001 recurred in blood.

Germline loops: CDR1 SNHLY, CDR2 FYNNEI. The CDR3 contains 14 residues. Between the trimmed V and J ends, which lost 3 bases and 6 bases, there was a span of 14 bases. Amplification of TCR beta CDR3 regions used RNA as the template. First-round RT-PCR with HTBI primers amplified the TCR CDR3 region. One entry per CDR3 protein results from TCRdb running MiXCR on the multiplex PCR reads. The data contain over 500,000 distinct CDR3 sequences, more than 15% of them singletons. Diagnostic assessment was based on clinical symptoms, serum thyroxine and TRAb, thyroid ultrasound and orbital computed tomography.

The sample comprised blood. V is TRBV2 and J is TRBJ1-2; D possibly corresponds to TRBD1 (5 bases). This receptor was identified in a woman between 18 and 29 years old with Graves' ophthalmopathy. CDR3: CASSDHLRGNGYTF. The CDR3 coding sequence is TGTGCCAGCAGTGACCACCTTAGGGGAAATGGCTACACCTTC.